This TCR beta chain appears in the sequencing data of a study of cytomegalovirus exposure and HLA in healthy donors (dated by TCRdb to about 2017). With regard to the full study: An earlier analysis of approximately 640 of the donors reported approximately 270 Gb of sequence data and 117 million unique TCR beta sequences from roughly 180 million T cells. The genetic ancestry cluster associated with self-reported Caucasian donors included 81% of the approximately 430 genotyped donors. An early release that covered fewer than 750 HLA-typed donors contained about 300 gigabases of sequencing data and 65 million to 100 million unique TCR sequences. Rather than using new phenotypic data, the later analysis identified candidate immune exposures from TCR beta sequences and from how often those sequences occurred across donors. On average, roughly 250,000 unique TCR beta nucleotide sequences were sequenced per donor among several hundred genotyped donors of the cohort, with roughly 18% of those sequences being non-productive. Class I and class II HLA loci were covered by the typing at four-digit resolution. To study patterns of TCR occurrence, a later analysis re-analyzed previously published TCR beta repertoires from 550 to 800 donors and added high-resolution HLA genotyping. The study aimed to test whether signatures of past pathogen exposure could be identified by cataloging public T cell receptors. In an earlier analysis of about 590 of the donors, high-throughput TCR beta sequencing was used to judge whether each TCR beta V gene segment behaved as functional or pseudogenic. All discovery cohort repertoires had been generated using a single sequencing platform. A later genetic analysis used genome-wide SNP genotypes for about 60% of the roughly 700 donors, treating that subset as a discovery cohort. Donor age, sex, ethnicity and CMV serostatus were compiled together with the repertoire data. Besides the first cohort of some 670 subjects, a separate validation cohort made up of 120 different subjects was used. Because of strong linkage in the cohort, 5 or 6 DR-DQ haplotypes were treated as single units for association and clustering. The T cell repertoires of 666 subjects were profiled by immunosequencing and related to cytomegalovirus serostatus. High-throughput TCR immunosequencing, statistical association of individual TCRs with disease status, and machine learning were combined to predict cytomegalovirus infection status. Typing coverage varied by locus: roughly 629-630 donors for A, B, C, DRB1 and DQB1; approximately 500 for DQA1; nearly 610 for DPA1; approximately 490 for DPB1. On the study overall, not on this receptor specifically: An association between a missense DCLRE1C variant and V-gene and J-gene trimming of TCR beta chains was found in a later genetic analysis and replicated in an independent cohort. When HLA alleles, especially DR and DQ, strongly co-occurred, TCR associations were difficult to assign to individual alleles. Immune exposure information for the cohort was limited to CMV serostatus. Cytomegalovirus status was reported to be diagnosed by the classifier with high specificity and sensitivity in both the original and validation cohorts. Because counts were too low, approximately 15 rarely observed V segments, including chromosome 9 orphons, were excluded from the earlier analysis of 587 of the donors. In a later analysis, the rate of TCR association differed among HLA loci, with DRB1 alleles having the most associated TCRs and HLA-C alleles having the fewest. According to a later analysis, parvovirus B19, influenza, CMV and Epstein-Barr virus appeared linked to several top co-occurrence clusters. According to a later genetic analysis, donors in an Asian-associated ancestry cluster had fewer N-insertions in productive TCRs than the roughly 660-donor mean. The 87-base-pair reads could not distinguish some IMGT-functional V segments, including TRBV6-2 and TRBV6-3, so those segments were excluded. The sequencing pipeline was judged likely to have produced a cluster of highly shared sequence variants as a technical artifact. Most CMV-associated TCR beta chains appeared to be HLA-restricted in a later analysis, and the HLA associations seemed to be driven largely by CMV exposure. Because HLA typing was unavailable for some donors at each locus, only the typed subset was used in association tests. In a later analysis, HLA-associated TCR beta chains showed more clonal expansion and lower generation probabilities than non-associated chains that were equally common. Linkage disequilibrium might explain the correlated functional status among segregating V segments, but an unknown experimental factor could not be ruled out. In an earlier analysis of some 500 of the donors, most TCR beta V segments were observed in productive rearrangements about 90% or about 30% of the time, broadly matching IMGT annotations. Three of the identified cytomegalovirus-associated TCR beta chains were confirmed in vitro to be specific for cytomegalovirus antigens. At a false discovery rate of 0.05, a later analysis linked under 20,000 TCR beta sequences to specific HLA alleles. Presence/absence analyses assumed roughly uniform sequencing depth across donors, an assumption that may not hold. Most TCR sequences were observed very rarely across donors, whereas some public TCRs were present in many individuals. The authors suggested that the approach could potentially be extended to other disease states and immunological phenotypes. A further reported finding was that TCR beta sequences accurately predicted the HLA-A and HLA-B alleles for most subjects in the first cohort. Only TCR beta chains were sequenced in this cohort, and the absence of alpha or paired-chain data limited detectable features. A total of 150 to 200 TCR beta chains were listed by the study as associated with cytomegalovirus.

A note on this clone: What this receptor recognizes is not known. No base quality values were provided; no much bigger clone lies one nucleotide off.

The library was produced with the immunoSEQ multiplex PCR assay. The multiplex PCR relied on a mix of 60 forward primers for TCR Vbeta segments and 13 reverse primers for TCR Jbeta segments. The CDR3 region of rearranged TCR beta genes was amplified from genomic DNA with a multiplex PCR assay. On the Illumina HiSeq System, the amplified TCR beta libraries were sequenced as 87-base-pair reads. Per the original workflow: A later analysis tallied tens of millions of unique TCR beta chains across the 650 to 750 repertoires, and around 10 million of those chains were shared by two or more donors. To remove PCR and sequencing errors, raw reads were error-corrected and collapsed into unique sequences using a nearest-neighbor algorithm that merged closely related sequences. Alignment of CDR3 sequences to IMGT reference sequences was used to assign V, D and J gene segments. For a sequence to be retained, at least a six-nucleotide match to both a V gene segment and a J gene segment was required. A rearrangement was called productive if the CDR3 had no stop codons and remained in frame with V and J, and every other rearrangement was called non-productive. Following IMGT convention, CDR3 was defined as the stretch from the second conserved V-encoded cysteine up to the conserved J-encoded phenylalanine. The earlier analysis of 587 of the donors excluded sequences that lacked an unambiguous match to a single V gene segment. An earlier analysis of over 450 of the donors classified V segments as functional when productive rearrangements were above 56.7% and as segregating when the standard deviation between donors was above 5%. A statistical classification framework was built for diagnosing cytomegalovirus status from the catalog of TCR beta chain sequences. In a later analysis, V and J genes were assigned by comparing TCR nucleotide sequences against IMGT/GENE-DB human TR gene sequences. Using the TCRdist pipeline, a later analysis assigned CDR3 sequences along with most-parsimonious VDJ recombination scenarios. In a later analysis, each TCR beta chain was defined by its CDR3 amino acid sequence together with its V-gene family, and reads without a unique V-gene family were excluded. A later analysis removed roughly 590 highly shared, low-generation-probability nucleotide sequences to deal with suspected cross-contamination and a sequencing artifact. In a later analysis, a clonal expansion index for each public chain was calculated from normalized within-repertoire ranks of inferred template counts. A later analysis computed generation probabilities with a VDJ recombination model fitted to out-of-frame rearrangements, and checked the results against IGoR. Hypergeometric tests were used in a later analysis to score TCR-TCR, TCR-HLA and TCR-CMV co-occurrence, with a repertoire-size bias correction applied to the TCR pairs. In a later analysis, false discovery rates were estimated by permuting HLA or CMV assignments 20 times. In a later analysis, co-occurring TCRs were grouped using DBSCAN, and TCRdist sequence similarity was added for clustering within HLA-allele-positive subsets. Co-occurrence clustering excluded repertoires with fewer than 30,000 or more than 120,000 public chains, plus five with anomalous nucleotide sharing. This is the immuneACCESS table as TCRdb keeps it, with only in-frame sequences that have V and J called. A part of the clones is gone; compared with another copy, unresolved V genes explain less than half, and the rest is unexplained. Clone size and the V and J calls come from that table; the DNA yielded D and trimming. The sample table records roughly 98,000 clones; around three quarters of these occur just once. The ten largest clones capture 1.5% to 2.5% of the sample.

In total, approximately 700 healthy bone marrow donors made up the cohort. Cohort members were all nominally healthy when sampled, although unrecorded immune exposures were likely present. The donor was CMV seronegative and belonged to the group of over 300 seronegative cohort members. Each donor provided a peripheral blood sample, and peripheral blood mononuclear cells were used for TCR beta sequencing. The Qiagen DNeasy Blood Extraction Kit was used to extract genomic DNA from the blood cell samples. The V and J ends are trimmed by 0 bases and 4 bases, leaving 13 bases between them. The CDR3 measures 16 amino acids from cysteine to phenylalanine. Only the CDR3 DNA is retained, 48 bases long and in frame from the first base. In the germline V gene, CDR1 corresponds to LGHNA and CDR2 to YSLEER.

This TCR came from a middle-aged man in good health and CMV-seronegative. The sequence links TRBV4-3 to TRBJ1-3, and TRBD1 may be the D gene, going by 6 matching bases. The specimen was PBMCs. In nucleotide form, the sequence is TGCGCCAGCAGCCAAGATAGGGCAGGGGCAGGAAACACCATATATTTT. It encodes CASSQDRAGAGNTIYF.